One sample yielded the 13 T cell receptor beta chains listed below, sequenced in a study of T cell changes during pregnancy in multiple sclerosis. Measured with immunoSEQ multiplex PCR; TCRdb has only the in-frame clones, and not every one. Among about 49,000 clones listed, 85% to 90% were seen once. The sample here was peripheral blood, taken after pregnancy. Every receptor here comes from a female donor in good health, enrolled as a control in a pregnancy study.

This clone was counted a single time. The chain is built from TRBV4-1 and TRBJ2-3; D remains unclear. The ends were cut back, 1 base at V and 2 bases at J, with 13 bases in the middle. There are 16 residues in the CDR3. Germline assignment: CDR1 MGHRA and CDR2 YSYEKL. DNA of the CDR3: TGCGCCAGCAGCCAAGTACTTAGTTACCCCACAGATACGCAGTATTTT. It translates to CASSQVLSYPTDTQYF.

V gene TRBV5-1 combines with J gene TRBJ1-4; D unresolved. The CDR3 consists of 14 residues. V lost 0 bases to trimming and J lost 8 bases, with 11 bases between them. The germline gives CDR1 SGHRS, CDR2 YFSETQ. The CDR3, as DNA: TGCGCCAGCAGCTTGGATCCCTCTCGGGAAAAACTGTTTTTT. Residues: CASSLDPSREKLFF.

The chain is built from TRBV7-7 and TRBJ2-5, with TRBD2 identical over 13 bases. The length of the CDR3 is 19 residues. V was clipped by 2 bases and J by 7 bases; unmatched bases: 16. Germline V gives CDR1 SSHAT, CDR2 FNYEAQ (reference sequence). CDR3 DNA: TGTGCCAGCAGCTTACGTATGCCCCCGGGACTAGCGGGGTCCGGGACCCAGTACTTC. Its protein is CASSLRMPPGLAGSGTQYF. Filled out from reference TRBV7-7 and TRBJ2-5, the complete variable domain reads GAGVSQSPRYKVTKRGQDVTLRCDPISSHATLYWYQQALGQGPEFLTYFNYEAQPDKSGLPSDRFSAERPEGSISTLTIQRTEQRDSAMYRCASSLRMPPGLAGSGTQYFGPGTRLLVL.

V gene TRBV4-3 combines with J gene TRBJ1-4; possibly TRBD1 for D (6 bases). Germline assignment: CDR1 LGHNA and CDR2 YSLEER. This CDR3 region has 13 residues. Trimming took 4 bases from V and 7 from J, leaving 10 bases between them. The CDR3 region is CASSPPGAEKLFF. The CDR3 bases are TGCGCCAGCAGCCCCCCAGGGGCTGAAAAACTGTTTTTT.

The count of this clone is one. The chain couples TRBV11-2 to TRBJ2-1, with 7 bases aligning to TRBD2. CDR1 is SGHAT, CDR2 FQNNGV, per germline. The CDR3 is 15 residues long. V lost 5 bases, J lost 7 bases, and 11 bases stayed unmatched. For the CDR3, the DNA is TGTGCCAGCAGCCCCCGGGGAGGGAAGGGGAATGAGCAGTTCTTC. This codes for CASSPRGGKGNEQFF.

V and J are TRBV6-5 and TRBJ2-1, with a possible D match to TRBD2 (5 bases). The CDR3 spans 13 residues. V shed 5 bases and J shed 7 bases, with 12 bases lying between them. Germline V CDR1 and CDR2: MNHEY, SVGAGI. CDR3 amino acids: CASSAGFENEQFF. CDR3 in DNA: TGTGCCAGCAGTGCGGGTTTTGAGAATGAGCAGTTCTTC.

The chain has TRBV10-3 and TRBJ2-6; perhaps TRBD1 as D (5 bases). Per the germline V gene, CDR1 is ENHRY and CDR2 is SYGVKD. The CDR3 extends over 16 amino acids. Between the trimmed V and J ends, which lost 5 bases and 0 bases, there was a span of 11 bases. CDR3 in DNA: TGTGCCATCAGTAAACAGGTATTCTCTGGGGCCAACGTCCTGACTTTC. It yields the protein CAISKQVFSGANVLTF.

This chain uses TRBV11-2 with TRBJ1-6, with 7 bases fitting TRBD1. V lost 1 base and J lost 15; bases outside the gene matches: 3. CDR3 length: 12 amino acids. Germline V gene lookup returns CDR1 SGHAT and CDR2 FQNNGV. CDR3 amino acids: CASSLVGTVLHF. The DNA for the CDR3 is TGTGCCAGCAGCTTAGTAGGGACAGTCCTCCACTTT.

V and J are TRBV28 and TRBJ1-5; 7 nucleotides align to TRBD1. V was pared by 6 bases and J by 12 bases, with 11 bases of the junction left unmatched. This CDR3 contains 13 residues. Per the germline V gene, CDR1 is MDHEN and CDR2 is SYDVKM. This CDR3 is CASRPSVTGLQHF. CDR3 coding DNA: TGTGCCAGCAGACCAAGTGTGACAGGGCTCCAGCATTTT.

V usage is TRBV5-1 and J usage is TRBJ1-6, with D possibly matching TRBD1 (5 bases). CDR1 SGHRS and CDR2 YFSETQ come from the germline V gene. Trimming stripped 0 bases from V and 5 bases from J, with 9 bases between. CDR3 length: 15 residues. In DNA, the CDR3 is TGCGCCAGCAGCTTGGACAGGAACAATAATTCACCCCTCCACTTT. This encodes CASSLDRNNNSPLHF.

The chain joins TRBV29-1 to TRBJ2-7; 11 nucleotides agree with TRBD1. The CDR3 is 16 residues long. CDR1 and CDR2 (germline): SQVTM, ANQGSEA. With 1 base clipped from V and 3 bases from J, the junction kept 8 bases outside the gene matches. CDR3: CSVEGGDRGNSYEQYF. CDR3 in DNA: TGCAGCGTTGAAGGAGGGGACAGGGGGAATAGCTACGAGCAGTACTTC.

The chain couples TRBV10-1 to TRBJ2-3, with D possibly TRBD2 on 5 matching bases. Per germline, CDR1 WNHNN and CDR2 SYGVQD (reference sequence). Trimming cost V 8 bases and J 3 bases, with 9 bases left between them. This CDR3 is 12 amino acids long. The CDR3 sequence is CASSRGTDTQYF. For the CDR3, the DNA is TGCGCCAGCTCACGGGGAACAGATACGCAGTATTTT.

The chain employs TRBV19 and TRBJ2-7; a weak D match, TRBD2 (6 bases). V lost 5 bases and J lost 4, with 15 bases in between. The CDR3 runs to 14 residues. Germline V gene lookup returns CDR1 LNHDA and CDR2 SQIVND (reference sequence). CDR3 DNA sequence: TGTGCCAGTAGTCCGTCTACCGGGAGTTACGAGCAGTACTTC. Translation: CASSPSTGSYEQYF.